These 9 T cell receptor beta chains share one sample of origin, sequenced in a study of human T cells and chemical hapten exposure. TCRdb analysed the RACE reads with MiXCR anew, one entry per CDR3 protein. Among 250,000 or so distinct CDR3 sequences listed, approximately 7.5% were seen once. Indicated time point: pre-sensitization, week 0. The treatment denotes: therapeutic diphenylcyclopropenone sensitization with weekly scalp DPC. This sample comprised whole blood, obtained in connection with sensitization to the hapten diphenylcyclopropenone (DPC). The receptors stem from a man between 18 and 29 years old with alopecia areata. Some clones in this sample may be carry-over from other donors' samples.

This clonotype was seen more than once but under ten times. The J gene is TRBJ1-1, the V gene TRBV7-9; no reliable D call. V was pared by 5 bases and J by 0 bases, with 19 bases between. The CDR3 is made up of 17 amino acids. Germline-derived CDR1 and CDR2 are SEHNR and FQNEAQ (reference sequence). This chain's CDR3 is CASSRLYSTDVNTEAFF. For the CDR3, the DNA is TGTGCCAGCAGCCGACTTTACTCCACCGACGTGAACACTGAAGCTTTCTTT. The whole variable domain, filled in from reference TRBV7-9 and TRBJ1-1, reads DTGVSQNPRHKITKRGQNVTFRCDPISEHNRLYWYRQTLGQGPEFLTYFQNEAQLEKSRLLSDRFSAERPKGSFSTLEIQRTEQGDSAMYLCASSRLYSTDVNTEAFFGQGTRLTVV.

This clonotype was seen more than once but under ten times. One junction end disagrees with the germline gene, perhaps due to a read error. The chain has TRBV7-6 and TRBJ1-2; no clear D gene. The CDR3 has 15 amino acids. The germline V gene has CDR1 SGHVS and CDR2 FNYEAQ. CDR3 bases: TGTGCCAGCAGCCCCTCAGCAGGAACCCTCGAGGGCTACATCTTC. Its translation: CASSPSAGTLEGYIF.

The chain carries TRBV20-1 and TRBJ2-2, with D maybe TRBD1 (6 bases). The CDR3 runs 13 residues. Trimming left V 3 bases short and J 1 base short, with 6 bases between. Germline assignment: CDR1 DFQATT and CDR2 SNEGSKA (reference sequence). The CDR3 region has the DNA TGCAGTGCTAGGACAGGGAACACCGGGGAGCTGTTTTTT. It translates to CSARTGNTGELFF.

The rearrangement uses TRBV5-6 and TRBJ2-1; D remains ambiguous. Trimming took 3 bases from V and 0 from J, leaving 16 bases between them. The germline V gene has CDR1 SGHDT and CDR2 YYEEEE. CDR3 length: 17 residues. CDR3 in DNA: TGTGCCAGCAGCTACGATATGGCGGAAAGCTCCTACAATGAGCAGTTCTTC. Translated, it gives CASSYDMAESSYNEQFF.

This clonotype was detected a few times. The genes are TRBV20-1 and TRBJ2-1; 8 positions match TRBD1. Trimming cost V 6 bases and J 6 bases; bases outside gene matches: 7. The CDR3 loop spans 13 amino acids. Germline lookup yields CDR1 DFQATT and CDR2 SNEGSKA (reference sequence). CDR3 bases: TGCAGTGCGCCCGGGACAGGACTCAATGAGCAGTTCTTC. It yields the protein CSAPGTGLNEQFF.

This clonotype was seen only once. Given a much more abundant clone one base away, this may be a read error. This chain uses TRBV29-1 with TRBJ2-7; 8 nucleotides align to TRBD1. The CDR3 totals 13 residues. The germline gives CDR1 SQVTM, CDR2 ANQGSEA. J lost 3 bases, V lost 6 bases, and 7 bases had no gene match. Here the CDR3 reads CSVRDRLNYEQYF. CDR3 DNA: TGCAGCGTGCGGGACAGGTTAAACTACGAGCAGTACTTC.

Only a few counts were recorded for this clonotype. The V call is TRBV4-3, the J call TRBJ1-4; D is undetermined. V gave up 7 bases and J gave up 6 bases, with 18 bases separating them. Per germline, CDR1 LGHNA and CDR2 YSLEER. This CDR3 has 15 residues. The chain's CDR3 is CASKKEAFPDEKLFF. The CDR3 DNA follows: TGCGCCAGCAAAAAGGAGGCCTTCCCGGATGAAAAACTGTTTTTT.

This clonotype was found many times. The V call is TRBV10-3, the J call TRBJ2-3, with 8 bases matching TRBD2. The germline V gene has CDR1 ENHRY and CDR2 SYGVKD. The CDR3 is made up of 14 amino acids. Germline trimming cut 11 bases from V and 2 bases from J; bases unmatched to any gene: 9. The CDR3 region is CAAQRGGTTDTQYF. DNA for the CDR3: TGTGCCGCCCAACGGGGGGGGACCACAGATACGCAGTATTTT.

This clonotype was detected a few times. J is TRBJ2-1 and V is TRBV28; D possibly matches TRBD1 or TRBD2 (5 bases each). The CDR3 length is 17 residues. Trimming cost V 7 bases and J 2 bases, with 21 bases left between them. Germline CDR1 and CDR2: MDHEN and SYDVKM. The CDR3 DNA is TGTGCCAGCACTCCCCCCCTCGGAAGGGACCCCTACAATGAGCAGTTCTTC. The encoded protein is CASTPPLGRDPYNEQFF.